The clone carrying this TCR beta chain was seen ten or more times. What it binds is not known. This library used approximately 0.4 ug RNA and molecular barcoded adaptors spanning alpha/delta and beta/gamma chains. Using its own MiXCR run on the reads, TCRdb lists one record per CDR3 protein. The sample lists 40,000 to 50,000 distinct CDR3 sequences; 13% were seen once. At the time of active disease, bone marrow was collected from every patient. The data originate from a study of read filtering for tumor transcriptome and immune sequencing. Study-wide background: By R-ISS, stages I, II and III held approximately 8, 16 and 7 patients. Study results and limitations: The CD138-negative fraction was mixed bone marrow immune cells, not pure T cells. IR-seq and RNA-seq agreed better without single-read clonotypes.

There are 15 residues in the CDR3. The germline V gene encodes CDR1 LNHDA and CDR2 SQIVND (reference sequence). Trimming removed 7 bases at V and 4 bases at J, with 19 bases between. The V gene is TRBV19, the J gene TRBJ1-2; D perhaps matches TRBD1 (6 bases). The specimen was a population of CD138-negative cells sorted from bone marrow. This TCR derives from a donor at least 40 years old with multiple myeloma. The DNA for the CDR3 is TGTGCCAGTACCATAGGTGCCCAGGGGAGCTATGGCTACACCTTC. This encodes CASTIGAQGSYGYTF.